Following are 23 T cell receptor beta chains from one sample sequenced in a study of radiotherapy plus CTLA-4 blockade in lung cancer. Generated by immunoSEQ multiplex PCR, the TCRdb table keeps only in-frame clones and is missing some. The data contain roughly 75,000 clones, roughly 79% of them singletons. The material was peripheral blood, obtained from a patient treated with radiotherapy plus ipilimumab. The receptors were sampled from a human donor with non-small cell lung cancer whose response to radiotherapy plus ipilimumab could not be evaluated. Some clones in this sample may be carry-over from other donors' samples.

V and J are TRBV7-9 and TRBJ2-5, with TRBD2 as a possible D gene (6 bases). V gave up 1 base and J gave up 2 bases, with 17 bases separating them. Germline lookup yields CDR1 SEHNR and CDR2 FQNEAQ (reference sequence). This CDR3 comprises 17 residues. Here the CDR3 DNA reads TGTGCCAGCAGCTTAGTGGAATCGGGACGGGGGCAAGAGACCCAGTACTTC. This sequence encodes CASSLVESGRGQETQYF. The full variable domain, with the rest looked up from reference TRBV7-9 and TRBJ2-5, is DTGVSQNPRHKITKRGQNVTFRCDPISEHNRLYWYRQTLGQGPEFLTYFQNEAQLEKSRLLSDRFSAERPKGSFSTLEIQRTEQGDSAMYLCASSLVESGRGQETQYFGPGTRLLVL.

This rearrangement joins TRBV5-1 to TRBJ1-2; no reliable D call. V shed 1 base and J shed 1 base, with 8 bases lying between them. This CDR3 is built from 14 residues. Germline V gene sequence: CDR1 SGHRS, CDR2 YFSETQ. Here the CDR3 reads CASSLTDFNYGYTF. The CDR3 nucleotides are TGCGCCAGCAGCTTGACCGACTTTAACTATGGCTACACCTTC. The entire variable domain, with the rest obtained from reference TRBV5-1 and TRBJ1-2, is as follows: KAGVTQTPRYLIKTRGQQVTLSCSPISGHRSVSWYQQTPGQGLQFLFEYFSETQRNKGNFPGRFSGRQFSNSRSEMNVSTLELGDSALYLCASSLTDFNYGYTFGSGTRLTVV.

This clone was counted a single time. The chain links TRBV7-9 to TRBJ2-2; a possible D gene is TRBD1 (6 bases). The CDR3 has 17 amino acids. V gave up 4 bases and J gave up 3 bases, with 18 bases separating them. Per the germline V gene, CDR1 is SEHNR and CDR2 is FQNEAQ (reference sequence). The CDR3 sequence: CASSYPQGTLDTGELFF. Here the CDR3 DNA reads TGTGCCAGCAGCTATCCACAGGGTACGTTGGACACCGGGGAGCTGTTTTTT. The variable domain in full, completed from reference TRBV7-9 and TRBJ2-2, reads DTGVSQNPRHKITKRGQNVTFRCDPISEHNRLYWYRQTLGQGPEFLTYFQNEAQLEKSRLLSDRFSAERPKGSFSTLEIQRTEQGDSAMYLCASSYPQGTLDTGELFFGEGSRLTVL.

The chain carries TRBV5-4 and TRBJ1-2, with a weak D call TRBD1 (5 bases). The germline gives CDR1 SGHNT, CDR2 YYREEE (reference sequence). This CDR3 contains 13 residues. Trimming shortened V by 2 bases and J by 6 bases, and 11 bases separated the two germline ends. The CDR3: CASSFEGEDGYTF. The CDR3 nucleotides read TGTGCCAGCAGCTTCGAAGGGGAAGATGGCTACACCTTC.

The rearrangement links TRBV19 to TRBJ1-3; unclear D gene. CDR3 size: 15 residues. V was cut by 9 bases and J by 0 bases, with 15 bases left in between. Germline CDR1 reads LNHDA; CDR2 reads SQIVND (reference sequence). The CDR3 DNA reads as TGTGCCAGCCAGAACCAGCGCTTCTCTGGAAACACCATATATTTT. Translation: CASQNQRFSGNTIYF. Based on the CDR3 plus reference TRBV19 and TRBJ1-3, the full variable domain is DGGITQSPKYLFRKEGQNVTLSCEQNLNHDAMYWYRQDPGQGLRLIYYSQIVNDFQKGDIAEGYSVSREKKESFPLTVTSAQKNPTAFYLCASQNQRFSGNTIYFGEGSWLTVV.

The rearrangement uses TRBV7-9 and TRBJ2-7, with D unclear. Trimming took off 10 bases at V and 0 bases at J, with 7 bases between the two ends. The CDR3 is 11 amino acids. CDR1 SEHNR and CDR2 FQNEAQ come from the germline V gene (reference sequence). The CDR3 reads CATGSSYEQYF. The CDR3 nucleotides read TGTGCCACCGGGTCCTCCTACGAGCAGTACTTC.

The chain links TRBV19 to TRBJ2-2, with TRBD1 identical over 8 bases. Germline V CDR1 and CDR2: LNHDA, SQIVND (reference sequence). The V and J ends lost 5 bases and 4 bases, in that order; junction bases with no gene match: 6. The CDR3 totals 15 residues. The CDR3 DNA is TGTGCCAGTAGTCACCTTGACAGGGGCACCGGGGAGCTGTTTTTT. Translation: CASSHLDRGTGELFF.

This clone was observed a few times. The CDR3 nucleotides read TGTGCCAGTAGTATAGATACGGGTGCAGCTCAGCCCCAGCATTTT. This translates into CASSIDTGAAQPQHF. V usage is TRBV19 and J usage is TRBJ1-5; D is ambiguous. The V gene's germline CDR1 is LNHDA and CDR2 SQIVND (reference sequence). Trimming left V 0 bases short and J 6 bases short, with 12 bases between. The CDR3 is made up of 15 amino acids.

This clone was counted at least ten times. CDR3 sequence reads: CASSDRSESQGWDYGYTF. CDR3 coding DNA: TGTGCCAGCAGCGATCGGAGCGAATCTCAGGGTTGGGACTATGGCTACACCTTC. V usage is TRBV9 and J usage is TRBJ1-2; D is perhaps TRBD1 (5 bases). V lost 3 bases, J lost 3 bases, and 24 bases lay in between. The germline gives CDR1 SGDLS, CDR2 YYNGEE. The CDR3 length is 18 residues.

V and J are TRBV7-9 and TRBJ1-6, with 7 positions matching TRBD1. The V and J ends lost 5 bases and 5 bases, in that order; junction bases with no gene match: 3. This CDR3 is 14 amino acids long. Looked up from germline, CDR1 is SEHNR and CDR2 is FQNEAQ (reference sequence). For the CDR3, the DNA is TGTGCCAGCAGCCTACAGGGGAATAATTCACCCCTCCACTTT. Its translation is CASSLQGNNSPLHF. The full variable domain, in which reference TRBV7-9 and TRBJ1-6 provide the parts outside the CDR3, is DTGVSQNPRHKITKRGQNVTFRCDPISEHNRLYWYRQTLGQGPEFLTYFQNEAQLEKSRLLSDRFSAERPKGSFSTLEIQRTEQGDSAMYLCASSLQGNNSPLHFGNGTRLTVT.

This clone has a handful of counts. CDR3 nucleotides: TGTGCCAGCAACTACAGGGGGAGGGAGCTGTTTTTT. This encodes CASNYRGRELFF. The chain couples TRBV5-3 to TRBJ2-2; TRBD1 aligns across 8 bases. TRBV5-3 is classed as an ORF, of uncertain function. This CDR3 contains 12 residues. Trimming cost V 8 bases and J 9 bases; bases outside gene matches: 6.

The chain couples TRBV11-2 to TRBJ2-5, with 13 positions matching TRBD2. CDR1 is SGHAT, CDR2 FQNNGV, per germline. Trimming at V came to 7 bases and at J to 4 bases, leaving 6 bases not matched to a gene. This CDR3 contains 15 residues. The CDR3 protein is CASNQLAGGGETQYF. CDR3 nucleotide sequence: TGTGCCAGCAACCAACTAGCGGGGGGGGGAGAGACCCAGTACTTC. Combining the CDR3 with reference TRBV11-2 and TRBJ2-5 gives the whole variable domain EAGVAQSPRYKIIEKRQSVAFWCNPISGHATLYWYQQILGQGPKLLIQFQNNGVVDDSQLPKDRFSAERLKGVDSTLKIQPAKLEDSAVYLCASNQLAGGGETQYFGPGTRLLVL.

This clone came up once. In DNA, the CDR3 is TGTGCCAGCACCGTTAGCGGGGGAAAAACCGGGGAGCTGTTTTTT. Translating gives CASTVSGGKTGELFF. The genes are TRBV6-5 and TRBJ2-2, with 9 bases lining up with TRBD2. The CDR3 length is 15 residues. The germline CDR1 and CDR2 sequences are MNHEY and SVGAGI. V was clipped by 7 bases and J by 5 bases; unmatched bases: 8.

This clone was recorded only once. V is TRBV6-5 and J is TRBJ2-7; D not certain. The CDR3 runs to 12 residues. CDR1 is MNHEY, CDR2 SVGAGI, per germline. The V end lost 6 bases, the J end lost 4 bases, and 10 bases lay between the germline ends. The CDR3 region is CASSSLRYEQYF. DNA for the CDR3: TGTGCCAGCAGCTCCCTCAGGTACGAGCAGTACTTC.

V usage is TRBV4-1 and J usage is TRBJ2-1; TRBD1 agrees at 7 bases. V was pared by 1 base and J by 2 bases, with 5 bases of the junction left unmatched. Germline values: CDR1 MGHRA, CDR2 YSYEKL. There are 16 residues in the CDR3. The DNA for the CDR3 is TGCGCCAGCAGCCAAGCGGTCAGGGGGACCTACAATGAGCAGTTCTTC. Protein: CASSQAVRGTYNEQFF.

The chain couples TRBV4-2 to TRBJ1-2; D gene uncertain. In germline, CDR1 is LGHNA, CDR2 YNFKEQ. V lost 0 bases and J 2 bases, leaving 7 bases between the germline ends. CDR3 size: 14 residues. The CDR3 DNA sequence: TGTGCCAGCAGCCAAGATTTGGGCAACTATGGCTACACCTTC. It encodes CASSQDLGNYGYTF.

In DNA, the CDR3 is TGCGCCAGCAGCTTGATAGCGGACACAGATACGCAGTATTTT. Protein sequence: CASSLIADTDTQYF. The chain uses TRBV5-1 and TRBJ2-3; perhaps TRBD2 as D (6 bases). Looked up from germline, CDR1 is SGHRS and CDR2 is YFSETQ. Trimming stripped 1 base from V and 2 bases from J, with 8 bases between. The CDR3 length is 14 residues.

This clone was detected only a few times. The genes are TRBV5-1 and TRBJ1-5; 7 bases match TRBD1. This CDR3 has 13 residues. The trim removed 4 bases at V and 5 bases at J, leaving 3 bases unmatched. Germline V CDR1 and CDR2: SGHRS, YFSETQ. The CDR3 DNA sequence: TGCGCCAGCAGCCCCGGGACAGATCAGCCCCAGCATTTT. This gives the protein CASSPGTDQPQHF.

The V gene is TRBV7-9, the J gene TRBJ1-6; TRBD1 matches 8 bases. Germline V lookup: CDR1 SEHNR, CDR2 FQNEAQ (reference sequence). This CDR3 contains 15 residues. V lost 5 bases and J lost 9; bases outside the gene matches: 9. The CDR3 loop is CASSPRTGIGSPLHF. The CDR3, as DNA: TGTGCCAGCAGCCCGAGGACAGGGATAGGTTCACCCCTCCACTTT.

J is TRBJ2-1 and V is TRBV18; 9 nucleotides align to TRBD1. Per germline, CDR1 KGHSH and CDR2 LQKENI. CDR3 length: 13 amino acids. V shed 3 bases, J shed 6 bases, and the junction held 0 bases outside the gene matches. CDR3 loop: CASSPGQGNEQFF. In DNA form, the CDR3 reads TGTGCCAGCTCACCGGGACAGGGCAATGAGCAGTTCTTC.

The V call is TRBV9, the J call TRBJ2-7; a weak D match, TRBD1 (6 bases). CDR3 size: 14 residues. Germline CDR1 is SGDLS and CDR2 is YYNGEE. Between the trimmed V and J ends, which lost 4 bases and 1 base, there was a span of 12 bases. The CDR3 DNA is TGTGCCAGCAGCCTGACAACAGGGTCCTACGAGCAGTACTTC. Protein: CASSLTTGSYEQYF.

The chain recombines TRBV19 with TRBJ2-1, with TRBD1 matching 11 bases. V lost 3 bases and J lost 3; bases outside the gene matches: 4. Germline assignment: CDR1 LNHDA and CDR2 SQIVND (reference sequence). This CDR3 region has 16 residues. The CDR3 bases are TGTGCCAGTAGTATCGGCGGGACAGGGGGCTACAATGAGCAGTTCTTC. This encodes CASSIGGTGGYNEQFF.

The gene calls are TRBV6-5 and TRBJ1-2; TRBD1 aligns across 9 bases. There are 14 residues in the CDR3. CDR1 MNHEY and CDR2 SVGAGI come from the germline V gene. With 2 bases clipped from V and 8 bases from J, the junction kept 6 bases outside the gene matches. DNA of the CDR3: TGTGCCAGCAGTTACCTACAGGGGGCCCACGGCTACACCTTC. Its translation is CASSYLQGAHGYTF.